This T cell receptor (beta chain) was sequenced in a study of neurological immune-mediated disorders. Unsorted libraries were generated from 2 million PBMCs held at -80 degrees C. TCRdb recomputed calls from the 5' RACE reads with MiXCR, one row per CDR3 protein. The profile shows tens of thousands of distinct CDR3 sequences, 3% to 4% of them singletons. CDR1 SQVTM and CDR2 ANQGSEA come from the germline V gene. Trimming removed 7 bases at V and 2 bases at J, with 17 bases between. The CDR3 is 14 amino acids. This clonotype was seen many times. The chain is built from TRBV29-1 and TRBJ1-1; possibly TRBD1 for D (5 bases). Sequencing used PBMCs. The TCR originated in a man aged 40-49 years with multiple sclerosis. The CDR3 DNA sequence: TGCAGCGCCCGCGGCAGGGAAGGAAACACTGAAGCTTTCTTT. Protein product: CSARGREGNTEAFF.